This TCR beta chain was recorded in a study of T-cell reconstitution after alpha-beta-depleted transplantation in children. Library preparation (for TCRbeta) was performed with unique molecular identifiers. TCRdb used MiXCR to reprocess the PCR reads, holding one entry per CDR3 protein. This table holds about 980,000 distinct CDR3 sequences, less than 30% found once. Germline values: CDR1 SGHTS, CDR2 YDEGEE. Trimming cost V 3 bases and J 4 bases, with 22 bases left between them. This CDR3 has 17 residues. General study results and limits: Alpha-beta T cells present about two months after transplant were reported to originate from several hundred expanded graft clones. Fresh T-cell production supplied most of the T-cell counts and diversity seen one year after transplant. Surviving recipient T cells and intrathymic progenitors accounted for some patients' high TCRbeta diversity at day 60.

A word on this clonotype: Antigen specificity is unknown.

This sequence was found in a boy in the first two years of life who had a stem cell transplant for SCID, so the T cells may come from the graft donor. The V gene is TRBV5-8, the J gene TRBJ2-5, with D tentatively TRBD1 or TRBD2 (5 bases each). Sequences were derived from PBMCs, mostly from graft donor cells, sampled 360 days after TCRalphabeta/CD19-depleted stem cell transplant. The CDR3 DNA reads TGTGCCAGCAGCTATGGAAGGTTAGGGGTCGGGGCAGAGACCCAGTACTTC. Amino acid sequence: CASSYGRLGVGAETQYF.